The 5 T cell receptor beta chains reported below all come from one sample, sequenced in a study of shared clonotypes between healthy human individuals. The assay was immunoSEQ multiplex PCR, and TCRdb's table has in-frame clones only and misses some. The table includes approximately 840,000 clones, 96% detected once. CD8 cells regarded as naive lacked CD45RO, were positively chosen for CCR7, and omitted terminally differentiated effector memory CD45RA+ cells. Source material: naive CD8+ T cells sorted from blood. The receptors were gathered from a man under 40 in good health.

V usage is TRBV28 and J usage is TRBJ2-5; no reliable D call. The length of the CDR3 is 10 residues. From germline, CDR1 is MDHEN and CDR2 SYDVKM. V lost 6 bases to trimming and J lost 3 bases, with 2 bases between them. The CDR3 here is CASSKETQYF. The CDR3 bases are TGTGCCAGCAGCAAAGAGACCCAGTACTTC.

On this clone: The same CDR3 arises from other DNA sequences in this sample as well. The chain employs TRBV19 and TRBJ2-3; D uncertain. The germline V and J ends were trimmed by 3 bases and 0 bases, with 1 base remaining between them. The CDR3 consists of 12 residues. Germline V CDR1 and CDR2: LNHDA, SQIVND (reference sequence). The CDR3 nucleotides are TGTGCCAGTAGTATGAGCACAGATACGCAGTATTTT. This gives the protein CASSMSTDTQYF.

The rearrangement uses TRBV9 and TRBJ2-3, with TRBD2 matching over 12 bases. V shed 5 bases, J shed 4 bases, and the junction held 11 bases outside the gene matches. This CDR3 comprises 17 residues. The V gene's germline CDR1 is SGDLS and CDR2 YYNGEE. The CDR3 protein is CASRGTSGPEGPDTQYF. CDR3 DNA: TGTGCCAGCAGAGGGACTAGCGGGCCTGAAGGTCCAGATACGCAGTATTTT.

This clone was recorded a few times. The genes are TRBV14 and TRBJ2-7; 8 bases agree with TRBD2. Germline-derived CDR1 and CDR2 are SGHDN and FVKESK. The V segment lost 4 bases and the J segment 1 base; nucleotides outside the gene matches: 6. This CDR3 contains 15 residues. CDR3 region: CASSLTSGSSYEQYF. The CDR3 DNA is TGTGCCAGCAGCCTTACTAGCGGCTCATCCTACGAGCAGTACTTC.

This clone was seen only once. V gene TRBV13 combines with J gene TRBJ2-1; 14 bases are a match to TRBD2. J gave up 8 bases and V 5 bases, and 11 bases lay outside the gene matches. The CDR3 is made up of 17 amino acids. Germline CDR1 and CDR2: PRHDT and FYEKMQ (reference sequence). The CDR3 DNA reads TGTGCCAGCAGCCCGCAACCGTCGGGACTAGCGGGAGATGAGCAGTTCTTC. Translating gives CASSPQPSGLAGDEQFF.